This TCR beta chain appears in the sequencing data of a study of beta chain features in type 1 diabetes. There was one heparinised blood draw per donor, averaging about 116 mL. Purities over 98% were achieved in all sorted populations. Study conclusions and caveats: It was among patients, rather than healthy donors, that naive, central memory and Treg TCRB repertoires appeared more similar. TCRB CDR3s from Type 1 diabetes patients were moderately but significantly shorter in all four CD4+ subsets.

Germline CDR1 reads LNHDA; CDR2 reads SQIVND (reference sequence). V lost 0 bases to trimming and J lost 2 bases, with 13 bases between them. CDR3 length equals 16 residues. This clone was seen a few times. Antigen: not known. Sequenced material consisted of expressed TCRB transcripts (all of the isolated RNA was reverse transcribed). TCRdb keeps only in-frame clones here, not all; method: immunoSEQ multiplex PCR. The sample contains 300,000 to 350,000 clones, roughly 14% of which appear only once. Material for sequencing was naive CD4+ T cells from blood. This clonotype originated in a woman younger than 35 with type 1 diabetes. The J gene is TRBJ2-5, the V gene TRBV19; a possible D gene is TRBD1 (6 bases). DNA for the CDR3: TGTGCCAGTAGTATAGATGGTCGGACAGCGCAAGAGACCCAGTACTTC. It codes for CASSIDGRTAQETQYF.